Presented here are 3 T cell receptor beta chains from one specimen sequenced in a study of early stage breast cancer tumors. TCRdb keeps only in-frame clones here, not all; method: immunoSEQ multiplex PCR. The table records tens of thousands of clones, around two thirds of them present only once. The sample comprised blood. The receptors derive from a person aged 45 to 59 with breast cancer.

This rearrangement joins TRBV9 to TRBJ1-2; D call uncertain. This CDR3 has 17 amino acids. Germline CDR1 reads SGDLS; CDR2 reads YYNGEE. Trimming stripped 3 bases from V and 5 bases from J, with 23 bases between. CDR3 bases: TGTGCCAGCAGCGCCCCCCAGCAGGAGCGGGATACGTATGGCTACACCTTC. Its protein is CASSAPQQERDTYGYTF. The full variable domain, its missing parts supplied by reference TRBV9 and TRBJ1-2, is DSGVTQTPKHLITATGQRVTLRCSPRSGDLSVYWYQQSLDQGLQFLIQYYNGEERAKGNILERFSAQQFPDLHSELNLSSLELGDSALYFCASSAPQQERDTYGYTFGSGTRLTVV.

This clone was seen once. The V gene is TRBV11-2, the J gene TRBJ1-2; a weak D match, TRBD1 (5 bases). Trimming left V 3 bases short and J 7 bases short, with 12 bases between. Germline V gives CDR1 SGHAT, CDR2 FQNNGV. The CDR3 is 13 amino acids. The CDR3 DNA reads as TGTGCCAGCAGCTTGGGCGGGGCGCTTGGCTACACCTTC. It specifies CASSLGGALGYTF.

This sequence joins TRBV23-1 and TRBJ1-6, with D unclear. TRBV23-1 is identified as an open reading frame with a role that is uncertain. Trimming took 0 bases from V and 9 from J, leaving 15 bases between them. This CDR3 has 16 residues. As DNA, the CDR3 is TGCGCCAGCAGTCAATCCCGACCGCGGGTGAGTTCACCCCTCCACTTT. Protein product: CASSQSRPRVSSPLHF.